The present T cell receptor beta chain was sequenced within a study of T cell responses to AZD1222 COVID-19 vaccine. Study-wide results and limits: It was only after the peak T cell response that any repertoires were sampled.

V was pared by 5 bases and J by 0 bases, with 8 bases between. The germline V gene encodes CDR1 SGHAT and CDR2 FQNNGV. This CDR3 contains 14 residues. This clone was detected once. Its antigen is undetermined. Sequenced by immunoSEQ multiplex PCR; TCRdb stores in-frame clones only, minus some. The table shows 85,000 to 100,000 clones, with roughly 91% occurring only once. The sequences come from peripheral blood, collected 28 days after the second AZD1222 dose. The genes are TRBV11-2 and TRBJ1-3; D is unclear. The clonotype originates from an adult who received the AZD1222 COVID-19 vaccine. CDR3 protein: CASSRDFSGNTIYF. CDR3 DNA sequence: TGTGCCAGCAGCCGAGACTTCTCTGGAAACACCATATATTTT.